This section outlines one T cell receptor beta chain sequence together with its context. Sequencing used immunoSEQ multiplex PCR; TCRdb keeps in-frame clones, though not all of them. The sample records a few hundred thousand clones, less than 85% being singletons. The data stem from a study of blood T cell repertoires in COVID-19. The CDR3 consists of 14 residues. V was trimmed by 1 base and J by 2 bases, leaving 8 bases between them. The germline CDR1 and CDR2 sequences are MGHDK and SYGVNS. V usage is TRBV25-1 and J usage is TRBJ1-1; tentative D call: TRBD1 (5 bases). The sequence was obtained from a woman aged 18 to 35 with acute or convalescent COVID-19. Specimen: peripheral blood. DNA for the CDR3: TGTGCCAGCAGTGAATGGGGGGGAAACACTGAAGCTTTCTTT. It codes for CASSEWGGNTEAFF.